This record looks at one TCR beta chain sequence and its context. Its antigen remains unidentified. These data belong to a study of T cell repertoires in cytomegalovirus infection. In the study overall: TCR beta signatures that were public indicated CMV infection and matching HLA type.

MiXCR was run by TCRdb on the reads, yielding one entry per CDR3 protein. The table records tens of thousands of distinct CDR3 sequences, around 20% of them present only once. Study-wide findings and caveats: CMV-specific TCR beta clonotypes restricted by HLA-C dominated the ex vivo response.

The material sequenced was CD8+ T cells from cultured PBMCs, taken from culture after CMV antigen stimulation. This clonotype was obtained from a human donor in good health (CMV status not recorded). Some clones in this sample may be carry-over from other donors' samples.

The CDR3 here is CASSARGQGSDEQFF. For the CDR3, the DNA is TGTGCCAGCAGCGCTCGGGGACAGGGTAGCGATGAGCAGTTCTTC. The gene calls are TRBV9 and TRBJ2-1; 9 positions agree with TRBD1. Per the germline V gene, CDR1 is SGDLS and CDR2 is YYNGEE. This CDR3 spans 15 amino acids. V lost 3 bases and J lost 8; bases outside the gene matches: 9.